This note documents a single TCR beta chain sequence. The data derive from a study of shared clonotypes between healthy human individuals. Germline CDR1 reads SGHAT; CDR2 reads FQNNGV. Trimming cost V 5 bases and J 8 bases, with 13 bases left between them. The CDR3 has 12 residues. TCRdb's table, derived via immunoSEQ multiplex PCR, lists solely in-frame clones and lacks some. The sample consists of 400,000 to 500,000 clones, approximately 80% of them appearing once. This sequence originates from a woman in her thirties or forties in good health. Some clones in this sample may be carry-over from other donors' samples. The V gene is TRBV11-2, the J gene TRBJ2-7; D ambiguous. The sequencing sample was made of PBMCs. CDR3 residues: CASSPSARQQYF. CDR3 nucleotide sequence: TGTGCCAGCAGCCCCAGCGCAAGGCAGCAGTACTTC.